Only a few counts were recorded for the clone carrying this T cell receptor (beta chain). Its cognate antigen is unknown. TCRdb re-called the 5' RACE reads with MiXCR, one entry per CDR3 protein. Seen here are hundreds of thousands of distinct CDR3 sequences, 15% to 20% observed once, and the top ten hold around 13%. The CDR3 extends over 17 amino acids. Germline V gene data show CDR1 as SGHTA and CDR2 as FQGNSA. The V segment lost 3 bases and the J segment 9 bases; nucleotides outside the gene matches: 9. The data were obtained in a study of identical twins. Findings of the study overall: Out-of-frame beta chain sequences displayed weaker excess sharing between twins. Whereas memory repertoires showed no such difference, abundant cord blood beta clonotypes carried fewer insertions.

The sample was also reused in another study, on T cells expressing NK-cell markers. That report adds: HCMV seropositivity characterized seven of the eight sequenced donors, and seronegativity one. A range of about 1.0-8% of CD8+ T cells consisted of dominant NKG2C+ clonotypes in roughly 6 donors.

This TCR was sampled from a woman aged 18-29 years in good health. The material sequenced was PBMCs. The rearrangement joins TRBV7-2 to TRBJ2-2, with 14 bases matching TRBD2. The CDR3 loop is CASSFLGLAGVARELFF. The CDR3 DNA sequence: TGTGCCAGCAGCTTCCTGGGACTAGCGGGAGTTGCCCGGGAGCTGTTTTTT.